A selection of T cell receptor beta chains follows, all from one sample in a study of memory CD8 T cells in hepatitis C reinfection. Measured with immunoSEQ multiplex PCR; TCRdb has only the in-frame clones, and not every one. In the table there are over 50,000 clones, about 90% of which are singletons. The sequenced sample was naive CD8+ T cells sorted from blood. The origin of the receptors is a man aged 18 to 30 with hepatitis C virus infection. CDR3s include the opening cysteine and the closing phenylalanine or tryptophan. The order of the fields is J gene, D gene, CDR3 length, clone size, V gene, CDR3 protein, CDR3 DNA. A D gene is named only where the DNA matches it firmly. Clone size is stated in some rows and not others, as once, few, many or a class when expanded.

TRBJ2-1,TRBD1,14,-,TRBV9,CASTRDRGLNEQFF,TGTGCCAGCACCCGGGACAGGGGGCTCAATGAGCAGTTCTTC
TRBJ2-5,-,15,-,TRBV9,CASSVGGGFQETQYF,TGTGCCAGCAGCGTGGGGGGAGGATTCCAAGAGACCCAGTACTTC
TRBJ2-2,-,17,-,TRBV27,CASSLYLAVGGPGELFF,TGTGCCAGCAGTTTATACCTCGCCGTAGGAGGTCCCGGGGAGCTGTTTTTT
TRBJ2-1,TRBD2,16,-,TRBV2,CASSEKLAAPINEQFF,TGTGCCAGCAGTGAAAAGCTAGCGGCACCAATCAATGAGCAGTTCTTC
TRBJ1-2,TRBD1,13,-,TRBV6-6,CASSSQGAGGYTF,TGTGCCAGCAGTTCACAGGGGGCGGGTGGCTACACCTTC
TRBJ1-1,-,12,few,TRBV6-6,CATSGEYTEAFF,TGTGCCACCTCCGGGGAGTACACTGAAGCTTTCTTT
TRBJ2-2,TRBD2,14,-,TRBV5-1,CASRLAGASGELFF,TGCGCCAGCCGACTAGCGGGAGCGTCCGGGGAGCTGTTTTTT
TRBJ2-1,TRBD2,14,-,TRBV9,CASSAGLAGNEQFF,TGTGCCAGCAGCGCGGGACTAGCGGGGAATGAGCAGTTCTTC
TRBJ1-1,-,13,-,TRBV6-6,CASIEEVHPEAFF,TGTGCCAGCATTGAGGAAGTTCACCCTGAAGCTTTCTTT
TRBJ2-1,-,15,-,TRBV27,CASRSVGHSIGEQFF,TGTGCCAGCAGATCGGTGGGACATAGTATTGGTGAGCAGTTCTTC
TRBJ2-7,TRBD1,15,-,TRBV28,CASSNPGQTSYEQYF,TGTGCCAGCAGCAACCCGGGACAGACGTCCTACGAGCAGTACTTC
TRBJ1-2,TRBD1,14,-,TRBV4-1,CASSPSGQQYGYTF,TGCGCCAGCAGCCCCTCGGGACAGCAGTATGGCTACACCTTC
TRBJ2-7,TRBD2,13,-,TRBV6-5,CATQTSGRIEQYF,TGTGCCACCCAGACTAGCGGGAGGATTGAGCAGTACTTC
TRBJ2-3,TRBD1,15,-,TRBV7-9,CASSSRQGSTDTQYF,TGTGCCAGCAGCTCTAGACAGGGGAGCACAGATACGCAGTATTTT
TRBJ1-2,TRBD1,14,-,TRBV27,CASSPSQGNYGYTF,TGTGCCAGCAGTCCCTCACAGGGGAACTATGGCTACACCTTC
TRBJ1-1,-,16,-,TRBV19,CASSIAHPAGNTEAFF,TGTGCCAGTAGTATAGCCCACCCGGCGGGAAACACTGAAGCTTTCTTT
TRBJ2-7,TRBD2,17,-,TRBV6-1,CASSEGGLADHSYEQYF,TGTGCCAGCAGTGAAGGGGGACTAGCAGATCACTCCTACGAGCAGTACTTC
TRBJ1-1,-,18,-,TRBV5-6,CASSPATPTWGMNTEAFF,TGTGCCAGCAGCCCTGCGACTCCAACTTGGGGCATGAACACTGAAGCTTTCTTT
TRBJ2-5,-,13,-,TRBV19,CASSIPGEETQYF,TGTGCCAGTAGTATACCGGGAGAAGAGACCCAGTACTTC
TRBJ2-7,TRBD1,16,-,TRBV28,CASRFSTGQYVDEQYF,TGTGCCAGCAGATTCTCGACAGGGCAATATGTTGACGAGCAGTACTTC
TRBJ1-2,-,14,-,TRBV4-1,CASSLEASNYGYTF,TGCGCCAGCAGCCTCGAAGCCTCTAACTATGGCTACACCTTC
TRBJ2-7,TRBD1,14,once,TRBV28,CASSTPGQGNEQYF,TGTGCCAGCAGCACTCCGGGACAGGGTAACGAGCAGTACTTC
TRBJ2-1,-,13,-,TRBV6-5,CASSPTAYNEQFF,TGTGCCAGCAGCCCTACAGCTTACAATGAGCAGTTCTTC
TRBJ2-3,TRBD2,18,few,TRBV27,CASSKGLAGPTSTDTQYF,TGTGCCAGCAGTAAGGGACTAGCGGGACCTACTAGCACAGATACGCAGTATTTT
TRBJ1-5,-,13,-,TRBV7-2,CASSLGGHQPQHF,TGTGCCAGCAGCTTAGGGGGGCATCAGCCCCAGCATTTT
TRBJ2-1,TRBD2,16,-,TRBV28,CASSLLYSGSLGEQFF,TGTGCCAGCAGTTTACTTTATAGCGGGAGTCTAGGTGAGCAGTTCTTC
TRBJ2-7,-,12,-,TRBV7-6,CASSLNSYEQYF,TGTGCCAGCAGCTTGAACAGCTACGAGCAGTACTTC
TRBJ1-1,-,13,-,TRBV6-6,CASRVRTDTEAFF,TGTGCCAGCAGGGTCCGTACGGACACTGAAGCTTTCTTT
TRBJ2-1,-,11,-,TRBV29-1,CSVNSLREQFF,TGCAGCGTGAACAGTTTACGTGAGCAGTTCTTC
TRBJ2-1,TRBD2,15,few,TRBV11-2,CASSLEGLAGAEAFF,TGTGCCAGCAGCTTGGAGGGACTAGCGGGGGCCGAGGCCTTCTTC
TRBJ2-2,-,16,few,TRBV4-3,CASSQPLSGNTGELFF,TGCGCCAGCAGCCAGCCCCTGTCGGGGAACACCGGGGAGCTGTTTTTT
TRBJ2-2,-,15,-,TRBV2,CASRGRLDGTGELFF,TGTGCCAGCAGGGGAAGACTAGATGGCACCGGGGAGCTGTTTTTT
TRBJ2-7,-,14,-,TRBV5-6,CASSLALVEGEQYF,TGTGCCAGCAGCTTGGCCCTGGTGGAGGGTGAGCAGTACTTC
TRBJ2-7,-,15,once,TRBV25-1,CASSELITVLYEQYF,TGTGCCAGCAGTGAATTGATTACGGTCCTATACGAGCAGTACTTC
TRBJ2-2,-,14,-,TRBV13,CASRREGQGGELFF,TGTGCCAGCAGACGCGAAGGGCAGGGCGGGGAGCTGTTTTTT
TRBJ1-1,-,18,-,TRBV28,CASSPGIGGGTSTTEAFF,TGTGCCAGCAGCCCTGGTATCGGTGGGGGGACTTCGACCACTGAAGCTTTCTTT
TRBJ2-3,TRBD1,18,-,TRBV27,CASSILGGTGLIKDTQYF,TGTGCCAGCAGTATACTGGGTGGGACAGGCCTTATCAAGGATACGCAGTATTTT
TRBJ2-5,TRBD1,16,-,TRBV9,CASSPRTGGLGETQYF,TGTGCCAGCAGCCCCCGGACAGGGGGCTTGGGAGAGACCCAGTACTTC
TRBJ1-4,-,18,-,TRBV4-3,CASSQDRWGGRRDEKLFF,TGCGCCAGCAGCCAAGATCGCTGGGGGGGGCGCCGGGATGAAAAACTGTTTTTT
TRBJ2-1,TRBD2,16,-,TRBV11-3,CASSPGLAGAGDEQFF,TGTGCCAGCAGCCCCGGACTAGCGGGAGCTGGCGATGAGCAGTTCTTC
TRBJ2-3,-,14,few,TRBV10-3,CAIGEDRSTDTQYF,TGTGCCATCGGGGAGGACAGGAGCACAGATACGCAGTATTTT
TRBJ2-3,-,14,-,TRBV11-2,CASSLGLGVDTQYF,TGTGCCAGCAGCTTAGGACTAGGTGTAGATACGCAGTATTTT
TRBJ2-1,-,12,-,TRBV11-2,CASSAQGNEQFF,TGTGCCAGCAGCGCGCAGGGCAATGAGCAGTTCTTC
TRBJ1-1,-,15,-,TRBV14,CASSQLGGGNTEAFF,TGTGCCAGCAGCCAACTTGGGGGGGGGAACACTGAGGCTTTCTTT
TRBJ1-5,-,15,once,TRBV19,CASSNNRDKYQPQHF,TGTGCCAGTAGTAACAACCGGGACAAATATCAGCCCCAGCATTTT
TRBJ1-2,-,16,-,TRBV7-9,CASSLESRGLHYGYTF,TGTGCCAGCAGCTTAGAGTCCCGAGGCCTCCACTATGGCTACACCTTC
TRBJ1-2,-,15,-,TRBV4-1,CASSQAGLFNYGYTF,TGCGCCAGCAGCCAAGCCGGACTGTTTAACTATGGCTACACCTTC